The 29 T cell receptor beta chains given below trace back to one sample, sequenced in a study of control samples from healthy donors and cancer patients. This table comes from immunoSEQ multiplex PCR, and its TCRdb copy is limited to in-frame clones, with some not included. Among some 150,000 clones, about 94% were seen once, and the ten largest hold approximately 2.5%. Sequencing input: blood. The receptors stem from a man aged 50-59 years in good health.

The genes are TRBV2 and TRBJ2-7, with 10 bases lining up with TRBD2. The CDR3 runs 16 residues. The germline V gene has CDR1 SNHLY and CDR2 FYNNEI. With V trimmed by 2 bases and J by 6 bases, 10 bases remained unmatched. CDR3 residues: CASSESLAGVLTEQYF. CDR3 nucleotides: TGTGCCAGCAGTGAAAGTCTAGCGGGAGTCCTTACCGAGCAGTACTTC.

This CDR3 is CASSVAGDSYNEQFF. Here the CDR3 DNA reads TGTGCCAGCAGCGTAGCTGGGGACTCCTACAATGAGCAGTTCTTC. V usage is TRBV9 and J usage is TRBJ2-1; D remains unclear. The germline V and J ends were trimmed by 0 bases and 0 bases, with 7 bases remaining between them. Germline CDR1 SGDLS, CDR2 YYNGEE. CDR3 length: 15 residues.

The chain joins TRBV18 to TRBJ1-1; 7 nucleotides agree with TRBD1. V was pared by 5 bases and J by 1 base, with 4 bases of the junction left unmatched. This CDR3 has 14 residues. Germline V gives CDR1 KGHSH, CDR2 LQKENI. CDR3 nucleotide sequence: TGTGCCAGCTCAAGACAGGGAACGAACACTGAAGCTTTCTTT. Protein: CASSRQGTNTEAFF.

V usage is TRBV18 and J usage is TRBJ1-4, with D uncertain. V lost 6 bases and J lost 5, with 13 bases in between. The CDR3 loop spans 14 amino acids. Germline CDR1 reads KGHSH; CDR2 reads LQKENI. The CDR3 DNA sequence: TGTGCCAGCTCCCTGGAGATCGGCAATGAAAAACTGTTTTTT. The encoded protein is CASSLEIGNEKLFF.

This chain uses TRBV29-1 with TRBJ2-2; D possibly corresponds to TRBD2 (5 bases). This CDR3 comprises 14 residues. The germline V gene has CDR1 SQVTM and CDR2 ANQGSEA. The germline V and J ends were trimmed by 0 bases and 7 bases, with 12 bases remaining between them. The CDR3 DNA reads as TGCAGCGTTGAAGACGGACCACGGGGCGGGGAGCTGTTTTTT. The encoded protein is CSVEDGPRGGELFF.

V and J are TRBV3-1 (or the pseudogene TRBV3-2) and TRBJ2-1, with 7 bases identical to TRBD1. After removal of 2 bases from V and 10 bases from J, the junction contained 11 bases not matched to a gene. Germline CDR1 reads LGHDT; CDR2 reads YNNKEL (reference sequence). The CDR3 sequence is 15 residues long. CDR3 in DNA: TGTGCCAGCAGCCAAAAGGGGACAGAGCGGAAGGAGCAGTTCTTC. Protein: CASSQKGTERKEQFF.

This chain uses TRBV24-1 with TRBJ2-5, with D perhaps matching TRBD2 (6 bases). V lost 6 bases and J 4 bases, leaving 11 bases between the germline ends. The CDR3 sequence is 13 residues long. Looked up from germline, CDR1 is KGHDR and CDR2 is SFDVKD. As DNA, the CDR3 is TGTGCCACCAGTCGGGGAGGCGGAGAGACCCAGTACTTC. Translating it yields CATSRGGGETQYF.

V and J are TRBV3-1 (or the pseudogene TRBV3-2) and TRBJ2-3; D call uncertain. The CDR3 extends over 15 amino acids. V gave up 4 bases and J gave up 3 bases, with 14 bases separating them. The germline gives CDR1 LGHDT, CDR2 YNNKEL (reference sequence). CDR3 coding DNA: TGTGCCAGCAGCCCCAATAGTATAGGAACAGATACGCAGTATTTT. Protein product: CASSPNSIGTDTQYF.

The chain uses TRBV5-1 and TRBJ2-2; 12 bases are shared with TRBD2. The CDR3 consists of 15 residues. V dropped 4 bases and J dropped 6; count of bases not matched to a gene: 4. Germline lookup yields CDR1 SGHRS and CDR2 YFSETQ. CDR3 sequence: CASSPRLAGAGELFF. CDR3 bases: TGCGCCAGCAGCCCACGACTAGCGGGAGCCGGGGAGCTGTTTTTT. The variable domain in full, with the rest retrieved from reference TRBV5-1 and TRBJ2-2, is KAGVTQTPRYLIKTRGQQVTLSCSPISGHRSVSWYQQTPGQGLQFLFEYFSETQRNKGNFPGRFSGRQFSNSRSEMNVSTLELGDSALYLCASSPRLAGAGELFFGEGSRLTVL.

This chain links TRBV6-1 with TRBJ2-1; 12 bases agree with TRBD1. Germline V gene sequence: CDR1 MNHNS, CDR2 SASEGT. The junction had 4 bases not matched to a gene; V was cut back by 6 bases and J by 4 bases. The CDR3 runs to 15 residues. The CDR3 spells CASRRDRGPYNEQFF. The CDR3 nucleotides read TGTGCCAGCAGACGGGACAGGGGGCCTTACAATGAGCAGTTCTTC.

The rearrangement uses TRBV5-4 and TRBJ2-5; D is unresolved. The CDR3 consists of 12 residues. Trimming removed 9 bases at V and 3 bases at J, with 12 bases between. Germline loops: CDR1 SGHNT, CDR2 YYREEE (reference sequence). For the CDR3, the DNA is TGTGCCATGCTAGGCGCGGAAGAGACCCAGTACTTC. It yields the protein CAMLGAEETQYF. Full variable domain (rest looked up from reference TRBV5-4 and TRBJ2-5): ETGVTQSPTHLIKTRGQQVTLRCSSQSGHNTVSWYQQALGQGPQFIFQYYREEENGRGNFPPRFSGLQFPNYSSELNVNALELDDSALYLCAMLGAEETQYFGPGTRLLVL.

This chain links TRBV11-2 with TRBJ2-7, with TRBD1 identical over 10 bases. Trimming took 5 bases from V and 0 from J; bases not matched to a gene: 4. CDR1 is SGHAT and CDR2 is FQNNGV in the germline V gene. The CDR3 has 15 residues. CDR3 in DNA: TGTGCCAGCAGCCCCGGACAGGGGGGCTCCTACGAGCAGTACTTC. Translation gives CASSPGQGGSYEQYF.

V usage is TRBV11-2 and J usage is TRBJ2-2; 9 positions agree with TRBD2. The germline V gene has CDR1 SGHAT and CDR2 FQNNGV. This CDR3 is built from 16 residues. After removal of 5 bases from V and 1 base from J, the junction contained 5 bases not matched to a gene. CDR3 amino acids: CASSPRLAENTGELFF. CDR3 nucleotides: TGTGCCAGCAGCCCCCGACTAGCGGAGAACACCGGGGAGCTGTTTTTT.

V is TRBV5-1 and J is TRBJ2-7; 7 bases agree with TRBD1. CDR1 SGHRS and CDR2 YFSETQ come from the germline V gene. The CDR3 contains 15 residues. With 4 bases clipped from V and 2 bases from J, the junction kept 9 bases outside the gene matches. The CDR3: CASSPLTGTTYEQYF. The CDR3 DNA reads TGCGCCAGCAGCCCCTTGACAGGGACAACCTACGAGCAGTACTTC.

The chain links TRBV20-1 to TRBJ2-7, with 7 bases fitting TRBD2. The CDR3 runs 13 residues. J gave up 4 bases and V 3 bases, and 6 bases lay outside the gene matches. Germline CDR1 and CDR2: DFQATT and SNEGSKA (reference sequence). The CDR3 sequence is CSASLGLTYEQYF. Written as DNA, the CDR3 is TGCAGTGCTAGTTTGGGACTAACTTACGAGCAGTACTTC.

J is TRBJ1-5 and V is TRBV27; the D gene is possibly TRBD1 (5 bases). V lost 2 bases and J 3 bases, leaving 17 bases between the germline ends. Germline V lookup: CDR1 MNHEY, CDR2 SMNVEV (reference sequence). This CDR3 has 17 amino acids. Here the CDR3 DNA reads TGTGCCAGCAGTTTACGGTGGGACCCTAAATTCAATCAGCCCCAGCATTTT. This encodes CASSLRWDPKFNQPQHF.

The V and J genes are TRBV11-2 and TRBJ2-2, with TRBD1 as a possible D gene (6 bases). The V end was cut by 1 base, the J end by 4 bases, with 19 bases between. The CDR3 covers 18 residues. The V gene's germline CDR1 is SGHAT and CDR2 FQNNGV. For the CDR3, the DNA is TGTGCCAGCAGCTTAGTTTTGGGGGTTGGACAGATCACCGGGGAGCTGTTTTTT. This sequence encodes CASSLVLGVGQITGELFF.

This chain joins TRBV12-3 or TRBV12-4 and TRBJ2-1; D is tentatively TRBD1 or TRBD2 (5 bases each). The CDR3 spans 13 residues. The V and J ends lost 8 bases and 5 bases respectively, with 13 bases between them. The DNA of the CDR3 is TGTGCCAGCGTAGGGACGGCTAACAATGAGCAGTTCTTC. Translating it yields CASVGTANNEQFF.

The rearrangement links TRBV27 to TRBJ2-3, with 8 bases that match TRBD2. Germline assignment: CDR1 MNHEY and CDR2 SMNVEV (reference sequence). The CDR3 runs to 15 residues. The V gene end was trimmed by 3 bases and the J gene end by 5 bases; junction bases not matched to a gene: 7. In DNA form, the CDR3 reads TGTGCCAGCAGTTTTGGAGCGGGAGCAGGAGATACGCAGTATTTT. Translation: CASSFGAGAGDTQYF.

The chain links TRBV12-3 or TRBV12-4 to TRBJ1-6, with a weak D call TRBD1 (5 bases). This CDR3 has 13 residues. Trimming removed 6 bases from V and 10 bases from J, with 13 bases in between. CDR3 sequence: CASSATVESPLHF. DNA of the CDR3: TGTGCCAGCAGCGCGACAGTCGAATCACCCCTCCACTTT.

V gene TRBV5-4 combines with J gene TRBJ1-1, with TRBD1 identical over 8 bases. The trim removed 0 bases at V and 0 bases at J, leaving 4 bases unmatched. Germline CDR1 is SGHNT and CDR2 is YYREEE (reference sequence). CDR3 length equals 16 residues. In DNA, the CDR3 is TGTGCCAGCAGCTTGGGGACAGGGTTAATGAACACTGAAGCTTTCTTT. It codes for CASSLGTGLMNTEAFF.

The V gene is TRBV5-1, the J gene TRBJ1-1; D perhaps matches TRBD1 (6 bases). The CDR3 contains 13 residues. The ends were cut back, 0 bases at V and 6 bases at J, with 9 bases in the middle. Germline V gives CDR1 SGHRS, CDR2 YFSETQ. The CDR3 spells CASSLDRGPEAFF. The CDR3, as DNA: TGCGCCAGCAGCTTGGATCGGGGGCCTGAAGCTTTCTTT.

The V gene is TRBV5-1, the J gene TRBJ2-1, with D unclear. Between the trimmed V and J ends, which lost 0 bases and 3 bases, there was a span of 7 bases. The CDR3 is 14 amino acids. Germline-derived CDR1 and CDR2 are SGHRS and YFSETQ. CDR3 nucleotide sequence: TGCGCCAGCAGCTTGGAGAGAGGCTACAATGAGCAGTTCTTC. Translated: CASSLERGYNEQFF.

The chain uses TRBV28 and TRBJ1-6, with 9 bases aligning to TRBD1. The CDR3 runs 15 residues. The V gene end was trimmed by 3 bases and the J gene end by 6 bases; junction bases not matched to a gene: 3. Germline V CDR1 and CDR2: MDHEN, SYDVKM. The CDR3 DNA reads as TGTGCCAGCAGTTTCTGGGGACAGGGTAATTCACCCCTCCACTTT. Protein product: CASSFWGQGNSPLHF.

V usage is TRBV3-1 (or the pseudogene TRBV3-2) and J usage is TRBJ2-7, with 13 bases fitting TRBD2. The germline CDR1 and CDR2 sequences are LGHDT and YNNKEL (reference sequence). This CDR3 region has 15 residues. The J segment lost 5 bases and the V segment lost 5 bases, leaving 6 bases of the junction unmatched. In DNA, the CDR3 is TGTGCCAGCAGCTCGGGGACTAGCGGGAAAGACGAGCAGTACTTC. Residues: CASSSGTSGKDEQYF.

V usage is TRBV28 and J usage is TRBJ1-2, with 11 bases fitting TRBD1. Germline assignment: CDR1 MDHEN and CDR2 SYDVKM. This CDR3 comprises 16 residues. Trimming took 4 bases from V and 5 from J; bases not matched to a gene: 9. CDR3: CASSYAPGTGGYGYTF. The CDR3 coding sequence is TGTGCCAGCAGTTATGCCCCCGGGACAGGGGGGTATGGCTACACCTTC.

As DNA, the CDR3 is TGCGCCAGTGGGACTAGCGGGAGTGACGGGGAGCTGTTTTTT. Amino acids: CASGTSGSDGELFF. The V gene is TRBV10-2, the J gene TRBJ2-2; TRBD2 matches 14 bases. The CDR3 totals 14 residues. Trimming at V came to 9 bases and at J to 7 bases, leaving 4 bases not matched to a gene. Germline assignment: CDR1 WSHSY and CDR2 SAAADI.

As for this clone: Other DNA sequences in the same sample also yield this CDR3. The chain links TRBV28 to TRBJ1-3; D gene unclear. The CDR3 covers 12 residues. V was shortened by 8 bases and J by 2 bases, with 7 bases between the two germline ends. Per germline, CDR1 MDHEN and CDR2 SYDVKM. The CDR3 DNA is TGTGCCAGCTCCCTTCCTGGAAACACCATATATTTT. Translating it yields CASSLPGNTIYF.

The V call is TRBV7-9, the J call TRBJ1-2; D gene unclear. Germline-derived CDR1 and CDR2 are SEHNR and FQNEAQ (reference sequence). V lost 1 base to trimming and J lost 1 base, with 7 bases between them. The CDR3 contains 14 residues. CDR3 residues: CASSLVGLNYGYTF. Written as DNA, the CDR3 is TGTGCCAGCAGCTTAGTTGGACTTAACTATGGCTACACCTTC.